Listed here are 13 T cell receptor beta chains from one sample, sequenced in a study of spatial heterogeneity in lung cancer. Time point in this sample: sample taken at primary tumor resection. Whole RNA, isolated from tumor, nontumor lung or frozen PBMC, was sequenced without prior sorting. MiXCR, applied by TCRdb to the 5' RACE reads, yields one record per CDR3 protein. Here the sample spans some 83,000 distinct CDR3 sequences, approximately 18% being singletons. The specimen comprised PBMCs, sampled at surgery. Receptors were obtained from a male donor with early-stage non-small cell lung cancer.

V and J are TRBV28 and TRBJ2-6; TRBD1 or TRBD2 may be the D gene (5 bases each). The CDR3 has 16 residues. CDR1 is MDHEN, CDR2 SYDVKM, per germline. The V end was cut by 4 bases, the J end by 2 bases, with 12 bases between. The CDR3 spells CASSSSGTTGANVLTF. The CDR3 DNA reads as TGTGCCAGCAGTTCCTCGGGGACCACTGGGGCCAACGTCCTGACTTTC.

The chain recombines TRBV28 with TRBJ1-2; 7 nucleotides match TRBD1. Germline V gene lookup returns CDR1 MDHEN and CDR2 SYDVKM. The length of the CDR3 is 13 residues. Trimming removed 6 bases from V and 3 bases from J; junction bases left unmatched: 4. This CDR3 is CASRQQGYYGYTF. The CDR3 DNA reads TGTGCCAGCAGGCAACAGGGGTACTATGGCTACACCTTC.

The V and J genes are TRBV29-1 and TRBJ2-2; perhaps TRBD2 as D (6 bases). CDR1 SQVTM and CDR2 ANQGSEA come from the germline V gene. CDR3 length equals 13 residues. Trimming removed 7 bases at V and 10 bases at J, with 19 bases between. CDR3 DNA: TGCAGCGCCAAAACTAGGGAGGCGGCGGAGCTGTTTTTT. This sequence encodes CSAKTREAAELFF.

The chain couples TRBV7-8 to TRBJ1-5; D remains unclear. The germline CDR1 and CDR2 sequences are SGHVS and FQNEAQ. The germline V and J ends were trimmed by 5 bases and 0 bases, with 11 bases remaining between them. The CDR3 contains 15 residues. The CDR3 nucleotides are TGTGCCAGCAGCCTAGTAAGGAATAGCAATCAGCCCCAGCATTTT. This sequence encodes CASSLVRNSNQPQHF.

The genes are TRBV7-3 and TRBJ2-1; TRBD2 might be the D (5 bases). Trimming pared 4 bases from V and 8 bases from J, leaving 15 bases between. The CDR3 extends over 14 amino acids. Germline CDR1 reads SGHTA; CDR2 reads FQGTGA. CDR3 bases: TGTGCCAGCAGCTCCTCGAGCGGTACCGATGAGCAGTTCTTC. Amino acid sequence: CASSSSSGTDEQFF.

This clonotype was seen repeatedly, ten times or more. The chain employs TRBV6-5 and TRBJ1-1; 8 nucleotides line up with TRBD1. Per the germline V gene, CDR1 is MNHEY and CDR2 is SVGAGI. V shed 5 bases, J shed 8 bases, and the junction held 4 bases outside the gene matches. The CDR3 extends over 12 amino acids. CDR3 nucleotides: TGTGCCAGCAGTCCCCGGACAGGGGAAGCTTTCTTT. Translating gives CASSPRTGEAFF.

CDR3 region: CATSRPGHQYNEQFF. The CDR3 DNA is TGTGCCACCAGCAGACCGGGACACCAGTACAATGAGCAGTTCTTC. The V gene is TRBV15, the J gene TRBJ2-1; D perhaps matches TRBD1 (6 bases). The CDR3 is made up of 15 amino acids. V was shortened by 2 bases and J by 4 bases, with 12 bases between the two germline ends. Germline CDR1 and CDR2: LNHNV and YYDKDF (reference sequence).

This clonotype turned up a few times. The CDR3 reads CASRTTGSSTQYF. For the CDR3, the DNA is TGTGCCAGCAGAACGACGGGGTCCAGCACGCAGTATTTT. The chain carries TRBV7-9 and TRBJ2-3; D may be TRBD2 (5 bases). CDR1 SEHNR and CDR2 FQNEAQ come from the germline V gene (reference sequence). The germline V and J ends were trimmed by 6 bases and 9 bases, with 16 bases remaining between them. The CDR3 length is 13 residues.

This clonotype has just a few counts. The chain uses TRBV7-8 and TRBJ1-3; D uncertain. Between the trimmed V and J ends, which lost 5 bases and 2 bases, there was a span of 7 bases. The CDR3 is 13 residues long. Germline V lookup: CDR1 SGHVS, CDR2 FQNEAQ. In nucleotides, the CDR3 is TGTGCCAGCAGCCCCATAACTGGAAACACCATATATTTT. Translated: CASSPITGNTIYF.

The rearrangement uses TRBV9 and TRBJ1-6, with 7 bases lining up with TRBD1. Per germline, CDR1 SGDLS and CDR2 YYNGEE. V was clipped by 4 bases and J by 7 bases; unmatched bases: 8. This CDR3 has 15 amino acids. The CDR3 DNA reads TGTGCCAGCAGCATGGGGACAGAAGAAAATTCACCCCTCCACTTT. The encoded protein is CASSMGTEENSPLHF.

This chain joins TRBV6-2 or TRBV6-3 and TRBJ2-3; TRBD2 agrees at 7 bases. This CDR3 region has 15 residues. Looked up from germline, CDR1 is MNHEY and CDR2 is SVGEGT. The J segment lost 2 bases and the V segment lost 6 bases, leaving 8 bases of the junction unmatched. CDR3 sequence: CASRRAGRTTDTQYF. The CDR3 nucleotides are TGTGCCAGCAGGCGAGCGGGGCGAACCACAGATACGCAGTATTTT.

In this sample, this clonotype turned up a few times. The CDR3 DNA reads TGTGCCAGCAGCAGGGGAGTGCAGTACTTC. Translating gives CASSRGVQYF. The chain has TRBV12-3 or TRBV12-4 and TRBJ2-7, with D possibly matching TRBD1 (6 bases). The CDR3 totals 10 residues. The ends were cut back, 6 bases at V and 9 bases at J, with 9 bases in the middle.

Ten or more counts support this clonotype. The gene calls are TRBV12-3 or TRBV12-4 and TRBJ1-2, with D hard to call. The V and J ends lost 3 bases and 3 bases respectively, with 11 bases between them. CDR3 size: 14 residues. DNA for the CDR3: TGTGCCAGCAGTTTCTCCCAACTCCACTATGGCTACACCTTC. It translates to CASSFSQLHYGYTF.